This T cell receptor (beta chain) was captured in a study of blood T cell repertoires in COVID-19. About the study: T cells, B-cell-depleted T cells, or PBMCs provided the cDNA or gDNA that served as material.

Produced via immunoSEQ multiplex PCR; TCRdb's table is partial and in-frame only. The sample lists fewer than 150,000 clones; about 83% were seen once. After removal of 4 bases from V and 4 bases from J, the junction contained 6 bases not matched to a gene. The V gene's germline CDR1 is SGHRS and CDR2 YFSETQ. The CDR3 is made up of 16 amino acids. V usage is TRBV5-1 and J usage is TRBJ2-6; TRBD1 aligns across 9 bases. Material for sequencing was peripheral blood. The receptor was derived from a man in his 70s with acute or convalescent COVID-19. The CDR3 is CASSAGTGIGANVLTF. The DNA of the CDR3 is TGCGCCAGCAGCGCCGGGACAGGGATCGGGGCCAACGTCCTGACTTTC.